What follows describes a single TCR beta chain. The data stem from a study of blood T cell repertoires in COVID-19. Study at large: COVID-19 samples from acute and convalescent phases originated in the United States, Italy and Spain.

Authors' data handling: Reference gene primer amplification in the assay estimated nucleated cell counts. Some clones are missing from TCRdb's copy, which holds only in-frame ones; the method was immunoSEQ multiplex PCR. Clone size and V and J calls were adopted from that table, with D and trimming inferred from the DNA. The sample records about 96,000 clones, around three quarters being singletons. This CDR3 contains 13 residues. CDR1 is SGDLS, CDR2 YYNGEE, per germline. Trimming took 2 bases from V and 5 from J, leaving 10 bases between them. This sequence joins TRBV9 and TRBJ2-5; tentative D call: TRBD1 (6 bases). This clonotype originated in a man in his forties or fifties who had recovered from COVID-19. Specimen: peripheral blood. The CDR3 region is CASSVQGSETQYF. CDR3 DNA sequence: TGTGCCAGCAGCGTTCAGGGGAGCGAGACCCAGTACTTC.